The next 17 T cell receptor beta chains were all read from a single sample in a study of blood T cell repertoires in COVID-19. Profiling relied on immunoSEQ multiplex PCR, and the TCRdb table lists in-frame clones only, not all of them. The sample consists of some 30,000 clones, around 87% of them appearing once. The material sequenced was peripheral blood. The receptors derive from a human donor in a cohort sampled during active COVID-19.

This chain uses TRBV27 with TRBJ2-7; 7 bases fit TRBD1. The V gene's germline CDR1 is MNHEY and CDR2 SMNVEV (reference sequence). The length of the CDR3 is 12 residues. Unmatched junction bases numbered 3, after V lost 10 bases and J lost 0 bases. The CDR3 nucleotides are TGTGCCACCAGGGACAGCTCCTACGAGCAGTACTTC. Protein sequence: CATRDSSYEQYF.

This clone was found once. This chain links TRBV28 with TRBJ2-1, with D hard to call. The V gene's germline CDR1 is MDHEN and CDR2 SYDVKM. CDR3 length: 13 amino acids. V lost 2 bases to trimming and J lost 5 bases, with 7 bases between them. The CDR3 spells CASSLGRNNEQFF. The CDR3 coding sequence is TGTGCCAGCAGTTTAGGCAGGAACAATGAGCAGTTCTTC.

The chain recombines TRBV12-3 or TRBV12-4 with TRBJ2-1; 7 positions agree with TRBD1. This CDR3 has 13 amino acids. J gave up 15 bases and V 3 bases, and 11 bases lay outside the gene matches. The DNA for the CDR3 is TGTGCCAGCAGTTTTTCCTATACAGGGGTACTGTTCTTC. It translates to CASSFSYTGVLFF.

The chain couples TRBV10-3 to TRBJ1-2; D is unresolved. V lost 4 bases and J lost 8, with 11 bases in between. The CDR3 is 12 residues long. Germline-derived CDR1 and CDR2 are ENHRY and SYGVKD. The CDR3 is CAISANSLGYTF. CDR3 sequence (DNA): TGTGCCATCAGTGCCAACAGCCTCGGCTACACCTTC.

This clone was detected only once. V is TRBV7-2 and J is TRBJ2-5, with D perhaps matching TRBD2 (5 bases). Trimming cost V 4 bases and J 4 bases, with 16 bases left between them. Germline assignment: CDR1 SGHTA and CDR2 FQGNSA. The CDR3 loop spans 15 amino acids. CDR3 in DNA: TGTGCCAGCAGCTCCCGCCGAGGGAGAGCAGAGACCCAGTACTTC. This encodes CASSSRRGRAETQYF.

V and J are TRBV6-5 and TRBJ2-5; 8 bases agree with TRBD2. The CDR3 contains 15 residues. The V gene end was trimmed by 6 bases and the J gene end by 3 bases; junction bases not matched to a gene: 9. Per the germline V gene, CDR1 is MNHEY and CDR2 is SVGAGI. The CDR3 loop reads CASRRAGVGEETQYF. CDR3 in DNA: TGTGCCAGCAGGCGAGCGGGGGTTGGCGAAGAGACCCAGTACTTC.

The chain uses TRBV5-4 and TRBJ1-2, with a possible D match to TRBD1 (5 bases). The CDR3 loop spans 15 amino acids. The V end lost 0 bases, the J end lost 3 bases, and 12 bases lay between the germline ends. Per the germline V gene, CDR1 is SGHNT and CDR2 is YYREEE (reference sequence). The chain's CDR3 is CASSLAGFGDYGYTF. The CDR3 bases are TGTGCCAGCAGCTTGGCAGGGTTTGGCGACTATGGCTACACCTTC.

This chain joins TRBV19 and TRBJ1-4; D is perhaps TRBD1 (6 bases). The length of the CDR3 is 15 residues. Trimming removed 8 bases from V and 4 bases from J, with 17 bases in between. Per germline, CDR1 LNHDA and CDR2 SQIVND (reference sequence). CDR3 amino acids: CASAHRDTYNEKLFF. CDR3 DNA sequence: TGTGCCAGTGCCCACCGGGACACTTATAATGAAAAACTGTTTTTT. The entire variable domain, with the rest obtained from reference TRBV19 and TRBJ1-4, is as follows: DGGITQSPKYLFRKEGQNVTLSCEQNLNHDAMYWYRQDPGQGLRLIYYSQIVNDFQKGDIAEGYSVSREKKESFPLTVTSAQKNPTAFYLCASAHRDTYNEKLFFGSGTQLSVL.

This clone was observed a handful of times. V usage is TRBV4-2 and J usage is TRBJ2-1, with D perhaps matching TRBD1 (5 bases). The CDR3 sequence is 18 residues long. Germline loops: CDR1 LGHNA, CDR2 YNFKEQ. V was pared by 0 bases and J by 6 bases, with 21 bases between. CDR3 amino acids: CASSQEGPARSGRNEQFF. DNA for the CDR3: TGTGCCAGCAGCCAAGAGGGGCCCGCTAGATCTGGGCGCAATGAGCAGTTCTTC.

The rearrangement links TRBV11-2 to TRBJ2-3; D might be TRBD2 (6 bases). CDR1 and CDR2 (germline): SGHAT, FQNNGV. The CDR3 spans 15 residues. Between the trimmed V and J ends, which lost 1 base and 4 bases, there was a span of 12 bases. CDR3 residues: CASSLARGLADTQYF. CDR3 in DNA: TGTGCCAGCAGCTTAGCCCGGGGGTTAGCAGATACGCAGTATTTT.

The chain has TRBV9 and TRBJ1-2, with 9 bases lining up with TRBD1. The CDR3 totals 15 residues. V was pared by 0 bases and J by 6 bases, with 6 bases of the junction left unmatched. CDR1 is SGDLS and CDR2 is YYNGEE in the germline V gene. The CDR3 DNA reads TGTGCCAGCAGCGTAGAGTGGACAGGGGTTGATGGCTACACCTTC. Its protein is CASSVEWTGVDGYTF.

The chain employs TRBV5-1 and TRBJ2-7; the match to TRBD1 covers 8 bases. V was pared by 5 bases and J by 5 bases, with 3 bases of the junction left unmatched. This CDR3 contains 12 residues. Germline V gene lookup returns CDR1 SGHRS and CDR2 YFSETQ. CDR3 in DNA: TGCGCCAGCAGACGGACAGGGAACGAGCAGTACTTC. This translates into CASRRTGNEQYF.

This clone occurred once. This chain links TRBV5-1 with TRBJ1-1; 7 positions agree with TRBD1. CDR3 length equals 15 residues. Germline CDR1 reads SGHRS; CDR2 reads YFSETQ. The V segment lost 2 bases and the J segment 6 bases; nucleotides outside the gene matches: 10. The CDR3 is CASSLPQGVGAEAFF. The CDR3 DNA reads TGCGCCAGCAGCTTACCTCAGGGGGTAGGGGCTGAAGCTTTCTTT.

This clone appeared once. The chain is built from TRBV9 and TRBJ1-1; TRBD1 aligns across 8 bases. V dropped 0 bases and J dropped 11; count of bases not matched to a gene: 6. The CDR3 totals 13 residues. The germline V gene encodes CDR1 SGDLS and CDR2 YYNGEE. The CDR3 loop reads CASSVGVWTGAFF. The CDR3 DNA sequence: TGTGCCAGCAGCGTAGGAGTCTGGACAGGGGCTTTCTTT.

CDR3 in DNA: TGTGCCAGCTCACCCCGGACAGGGGGCGACACCGGGGAGCTGTTTTTT. Protein product: CASSPRTGGDTGELFF. The chain uses TRBV18 and TRBJ2-2; TRBD1 matches 11 bases. Germline V lookup: CDR1 KGHSH, CDR2 LQKENI. The V gene end was trimmed by 3 bases and the J gene end by 3 bases; junction bases not matched to a gene: 3. The CDR3 extends over 16 amino acids.

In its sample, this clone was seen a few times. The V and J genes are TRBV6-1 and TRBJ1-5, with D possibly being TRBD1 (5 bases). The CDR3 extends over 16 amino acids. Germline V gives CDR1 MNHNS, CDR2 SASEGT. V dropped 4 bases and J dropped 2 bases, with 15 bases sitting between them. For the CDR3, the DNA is TGTGCCAGCAGTGCCACAGGAGGGCGAGGCAATCAGCCCCAGCATTTT. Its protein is CASSATGGRGNQPQHF.

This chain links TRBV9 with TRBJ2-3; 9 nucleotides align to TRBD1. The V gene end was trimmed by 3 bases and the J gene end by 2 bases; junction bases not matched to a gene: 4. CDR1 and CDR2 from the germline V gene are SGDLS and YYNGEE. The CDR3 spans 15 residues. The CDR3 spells CASSATGGFTDTQYF. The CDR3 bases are TGTGCCAGCAGCGCGACAGGGGGATTCACAGATACGCAGTATTTT.